What follows are 24 T cell receptor beta chains derived from one specimen sequenced in a study of low-dose radiotherapy and immunotherapy resistance in tumors. With TRAV- and TRBV-specific primers, first-strand cDNA was made, covering the alpha and beta chains. It was with a constant-region primer and a V-primer adapter that TCRs were amplified over around 18 PCR cycles. TCRdb reprocessed the reads with MiXCR, giving one entry per CDR3 protein. The sample includes roughly 19,000 distinct CDR3 sequences, less than 85% seen only once; the top ten take about an eighth. Source of these receptors: a human donor with advanced metastatic prostate, ovarian, gallbladder or colorectal cancer (not recorded which). This table probably holds off-target reads from a library built for another chain.

The table lists this clonotype with a few counts. The V and J genes are TRBV11-3 and TRBJ2-7, with D tentatively TRBD1 or TRBD2 (6 bases each). The CDR3 length is 13 residues. Germline V lookup: CDR1 SGHNT, CDR2 YENEEA. The V end lost 5 bases, the J end lost 3 bases, and 11 bases lay between the germline ends. The CDR3 loop reads CASSKQGGYEQYF. The CDR3 bases are TGTGCCAGCAGCAAACAGGGAGGCTACGAGCAGTACTTC.

The chain couples TRBV3-1 to TRBJ2-7, with TRBD1 as a possible D gene (5 bases). Trimming took 5 bases from V and 2 from J, leaving 7 bases between them. The length of the CDR3 is 12 residues. The V gene's germline CDR1 is LGHDT and CDR2 YNNKEL (reference sequence). The CDR3 DNA reads as TGTGCCAGCAGCATGACAGCCTACGAGCAGTACTTC. It yields the protein CASSMTAYEQYF.

The gene calls are TRBV4-1 and TRBJ2-2; D is unresolved. V gave up 3 bases and J gave up 0 bases, with 11 bases separating them. CDR1 is MGHRA and CDR2 is YSYEKL in the germline V gene. The CDR3 runs to 16 residues. The CDR3 is CASSQKVGANTGELFF. The DNA for the CDR3 is TGCGCCAGCAGCCAGAAGGTCGGAGCGAACACCGGGGAGCTGTTTTTT.

The gene calls are TRBV7-9 and TRBJ2-5; a possible D gene is TRBD1 (5 bases). The CDR3 covers 14 residues. Looked up from germline, CDR1 is SEHNR and CDR2 is FQNEAQ (reference sequence). V gave up 5 bases and J gave up 4 bases, with 14 bases separating them. The CDR3 DNA is TGTGCCAGCAGCGCTGACAGAGAACGAGAGACCCAGTACTTC. Its translation is CASSADRERETQYF.

The chain employs TRBV10-3 and TRBJ2-1, with 8 bases matching TRBD1. CDR3 size: 15 residues. CDR1 is ENHRY, CDR2 SYGVKD, per germline. V shed 10 bases and J 2 bases; nucleotides not matched to a gene: 10. DNA of the CDR3: TGTGCCACACAACCGGGACAGGTAACCTACAATGAGCAGTTCTTC. Translation: CATQPGQVTYNEQFF.

J is TRBJ2-1 and V is TRBV7-9; maybe TRBD2 (6 bases). Germline-derived CDR1 and CDR2 are SEHNR and FQNEAQ (reference sequence). Trimming shortened V by 11 bases and J by 5 bases, and 10 bases separated the two germline ends. CDR3 length: 11 residues. CDR3 in DNA: TGTGCCGGTATAGCGGACAATGAGCAGTTCTTC. This encodes CAGIADNEQFF.

The chain recombines TRBV19 with TRBJ1-5; D remains ambiguous. The CDR3 runs 13 residues. Trimming removed 0 bases from V and 4 bases from J, with 4 bases in between. The V gene's germline CDR1 is LNHDA and CDR2 SQIVND (reference sequence). This CDR3 reads CASSIEVNQPQHF. CDR3 nucleotide sequence: TGTGCCAGTAGTATAGAGGTAAATCAGCCCCAGCATTTT.

V gene TRBV6-5 combines with J gene TRBJ1-1; D remains unclear. CDR3 length: 13 residues. Per germline, CDR1 MNHEY and CDR2 SVGAGI. The V and J ends lost 6 bases and 3 bases respectively, with 11 bases between them. CDR3 residues: CASSPGLHTEAFF. The DNA for the CDR3 is TGTGCCAGCAGCCCGGGATTGCACACTGAAGCTTTCTTT.

J is TRBJ1-2 and V is TRBV6-2 or TRBV6-3; D uncertain. Trimming took off 0 bases at V and 6 bases at J, with 8 bases between the two ends. The CDR3 consists of 13 residues. CDR1 is MNHEY, CDR2 SVGEGT, per germline. CDR3 residues: CASSYSIGDGYTF. The CDR3 coding sequence is TGTGCCAGCAGTTACTCGATTGGGGATGGCTACACCTTC.

The rearrangement links TRBV28 to TRBJ2-7; possibly TRBD1 for D (6 bases). The germline V gene encodes CDR1 MDHEN and CDR2 SYDVKM. Trimming stripped 5 bases from V and 4 bases from J, with 6 bases between. The CDR3 is made up of 11 amino acids. The CDR3 protein is CASSTGYEQYF. The DNA for the CDR3 is TGTGCCAGCAGTACAGGGTACGAGCAGTACTTC.

This chain connects TRBV7-6 to TRBJ2-1, with D perhaps matching TRBD1 (5 bases). The CDR3 is 17 residues long. Germline CDR1 reads SGHVS; CDR2 reads FNYEAQ. The germline V and J ends were trimmed by 5 bases and 0 bases, with 17 bases remaining between them. CDR3: CASSPLGAASSYNEQFF. The CDR3 coding sequence is TGTGCCAGCAGCCCCCTTGGGGCGGCTAGCTCCTACAATGAGCAGTTCTTC.

The rearrangement links TRBV3-1 to TRBJ2-5; the D call may be TRBD1 or TRBD2 (5 bases each). Trimming cost V 2 bases and J 6 bases, with 19 bases left between them. The germline CDR1 and CDR2 sequences are LGHDT and YNNKEL (reference sequence). The CDR3 covers 16 residues. The CDR3 DNA follows: TGTGCCAGCAGCCAACAAGGGGACGGGAAATTAAAGACCCAGTACTTC. This sequence encodes CASSQQGDGKLKTQYF.

J is TRBJ2-7 and V is TRBV11-1; 7 bases align to TRBD2. V was clipped by 3 bases and J by 2 bases; unmatched bases: 7. The germline V gene encodes CDR1 SGHAT and CDR2 FQDESV (reference sequence). The CDR3 consists of 15 residues. The CDR3 protein is CASSLAGTTPYEQYF. The CDR3 coding sequence is TGTGCCAGCAGCTTGGCCGGGACTACCCCCTACGAGCAGTACTTC.

This clonotype was counted between two and nine times. The chain links TRBV6-1 to TRBJ2-1; 12 bases match TRBD2. Germline loops: CDR1 MNHNS, CDR2 SASEGT. With 7 bases clipped from V and 9 bases from J, the junction kept 10 bases outside the gene matches. CDR3 length: 15 amino acids. CDR3 region: CASTPTSGSGGEQFF. The CDR3 DNA reads TGTGCCAGCACTCCGACTAGCGGGAGCGGGGGTGAGCAGTTCTTC.

This clonotype has only a few counts. V usage is TRBV19 and J usage is TRBJ1-4; perhaps TRBD1 as D (6 bases). The CDR3 runs to 15 residues. V was shortened by 5 bases and J by 8 bases, with 18 bases between the two germline ends. CDR1 is LNHDA and CDR2 is SQIVND in the germline V gene (reference sequence). The CDR3 loop is CASSAAAGVREKLFF. The CDR3 coding sequence is TGTGCCAGTAGTGCAGCGGCAGGGGTTCGAGAAAAACTGTTTTTT.

The CDR3 region is CASREDRTGYGYTF. DNA for the CDR3: TGTGCCAGCAGGGAAGACAGGACGGGCTATGGCTACACCTTC. The V gene is TRBV28, the J gene TRBJ1-2; D perhaps matches TRBD1 (6 bases). CDR3 length: 14 residues. Trimming pared 6 bases from V and 4 bases from J, leaving 15 bases between. Germline V gene sequence: CDR1 MDHEN, CDR2 SYDVKM.

CDR3 sequence: CASSLTGGPRTGELFF. CDR3 nucleotides: TGTGCCAGCAGTTTAACCGGGGGGCCTCGGACCGGGGAGCTGTTTTTT. V gene TRBV28 combines with J gene TRBJ2-2; TRBD2 might be the D (7 bases). CDR1 and CDR2 from the germline V gene are MDHEN and SYDVKM. CDR3 length: 16 residues. Trimming removed 2 bases at V and 5 bases at J, with 15 bases between.

This chain uses TRBV6-6 with TRBJ2-5; D remains unclear. V dropped 5 bases and J dropped 2 bases, with 18 bases sitting between them. In germline, CDR1 is MNHNY, CDR2 SVGAGI (reference sequence). This CDR3 has 16 residues. In nucleotides, the CDR3 is TGTGCCAGCAGTGAATATCTGGGTTTAGGGCAAGAGACCCAGTACTTC. Translation: CASSEYLGLGQETQYF.

The chain has TRBV29-1 and TRBJ2-3; TRBD1 agrees at 11 bases. Germline CDR1 and CDR2: SQVTM and ANQGSEA. This CDR3 contains 15 residues. J lost 3 bases, V lost 4 bases, and 6 bases had no gene match. The CDR3 nucleotides read TGCAGCGTTGGGGGACAGGGGGTAAGAACAGATACGCAGTATTTT. Translated: CSVGGQGVRTDTQYF.

This chain uses TRBV6-2 or TRBV6-3 with TRBJ2-1, with D uncertain. Germline V gene lookup returns CDR1 MNHEY and CDR2 SVGEGT. Trimming cost V 7 bases and J 9 bases, with 19 bases left between them. This CDR3 region has 14 residues. The DNA for the CDR3 is TGTGCCAGCAAAACTCGACGGCCGAGTCCTGAGCAGTTCTTC. Protein: CASKTRRPSPEQFF.

This clonotype was recorded a few times. The rearrangement links TRBV12-3 or TRBV12-4 to TRBJ2-6; D is unresolved. The CDR3 spans 13 residues. The V end lost 6 bases, the J end lost 1 base, and 4 bases lay between the germline ends. CDR3 coding DNA: TGTGCCAGCAGAGCTTCTGGGGCCAACGTCCTGACTTTC. This gives the protein CASRASGANVLTF.

The chain uses TRBV23-1 and TRBJ2-3; a possible D gene is TRBD1 (5 bases). TRBV23-1 is an ORF for which the function is uncertain. The V end lost 0 bases, the J end lost 6 bases, and 13 bases lay between the germline ends. The CDR3 consists of 15 residues. CDR3 sequence: CASSQSIFRADTQYF. CDR3 nucleotide sequence: TGCGCCAGCAGTCAATCGATTTTCAGGGCCGATACGCAGTATTTT.

The gene calls are TRBV28 and TRBJ1-2; D uncertain. CDR3 size: 11 residues. Between the trimmed V and J ends, which lost 4 bases and 8 bases, there was a span of 8 bases. Germline-derived CDR1 and CDR2 are MDHEN and SYDVKM. CDR3 region: CASSSTSGYTF. The CDR3 DNA is TGTGCCAGCAGTTCGACCTCCGGCTACACCTTC.

The rearrangement links TRBV7-2 to TRBJ2-2; D might be TRBD2 (6 bases). The CDR3 consists of 19 residues. The germline V and J ends were trimmed by 2 bases and 2 bases, with 21 bases remaining between them. From germline, CDR1 is SGHTA and CDR2 FQGNSA. CDR3 bases: TGTGCCAGCAGCTTAATTTTGGGAGGCGCCTCGGCCAACACCGGGGAGCTGTTTTTT. Protein sequence: CASSLILGGASANTGELFF.